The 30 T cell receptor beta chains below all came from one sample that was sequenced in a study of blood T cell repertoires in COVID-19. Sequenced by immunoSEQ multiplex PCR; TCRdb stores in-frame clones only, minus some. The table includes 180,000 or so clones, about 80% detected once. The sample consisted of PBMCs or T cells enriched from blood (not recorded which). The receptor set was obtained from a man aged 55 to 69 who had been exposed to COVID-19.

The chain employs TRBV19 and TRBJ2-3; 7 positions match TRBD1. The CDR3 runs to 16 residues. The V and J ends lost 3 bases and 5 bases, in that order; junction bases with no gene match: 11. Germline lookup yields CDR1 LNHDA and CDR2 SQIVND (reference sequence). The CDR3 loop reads CASSIPKQGSGDTQYF. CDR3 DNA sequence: TGTGCCAGTAGTATCCCCAAACAGGGGTCCGGAGATACGCAGTATTTT. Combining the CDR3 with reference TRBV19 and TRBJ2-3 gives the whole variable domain DGGITQSPKYLFRKEGQNVTLSCEQNLNHDAMYWYRQDPGQGLRLIYYSQIVNDFQKGDIAEGYSVSREKKESFPLTVTSAQKNPTAFYLCASSIPKQGSGDTQYFGPGTRLTVL.

CDR3 nucleotides: TGTGCCAGCAGTTTAGGGGCCCAGAACACTGAAGCTTTCTTT. Translation gives CASSLGAQNTEAFF. This sequence joins TRBV28 and TRBJ1-1; D perhaps matches TRBD1 (5 bases). The germline V and J ends were trimmed by 2 bases and 1 base, with 8 bases remaining between them. This CDR3 has 14 residues. Germline CDR1 is MDHEN and CDR2 is SYDVKM.

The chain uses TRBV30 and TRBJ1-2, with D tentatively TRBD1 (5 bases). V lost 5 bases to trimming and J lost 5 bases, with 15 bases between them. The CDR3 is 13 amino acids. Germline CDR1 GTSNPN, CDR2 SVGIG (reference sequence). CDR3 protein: CAWPGESGYGYTF. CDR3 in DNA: TGTGCCTGGCCGGGGGAATCGGGATATGGCTACACCTTC.

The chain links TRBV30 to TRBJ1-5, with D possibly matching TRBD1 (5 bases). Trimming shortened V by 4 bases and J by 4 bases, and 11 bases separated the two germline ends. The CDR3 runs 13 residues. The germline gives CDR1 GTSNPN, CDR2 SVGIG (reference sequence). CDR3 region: CAWTGSGNQPQHF. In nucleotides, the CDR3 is TGTGCCTGGACAGGGTCTGGGAATCAGCCCCAGCATTTT.

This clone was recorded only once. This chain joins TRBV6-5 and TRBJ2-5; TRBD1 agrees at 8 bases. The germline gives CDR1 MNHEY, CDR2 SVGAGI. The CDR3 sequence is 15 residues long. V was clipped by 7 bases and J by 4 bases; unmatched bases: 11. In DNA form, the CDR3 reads TGTGCCAGCATCAGGGACAGGAACCCGGGAGAGACCCAGTACTTC. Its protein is CASIRDRNPGETQYF.

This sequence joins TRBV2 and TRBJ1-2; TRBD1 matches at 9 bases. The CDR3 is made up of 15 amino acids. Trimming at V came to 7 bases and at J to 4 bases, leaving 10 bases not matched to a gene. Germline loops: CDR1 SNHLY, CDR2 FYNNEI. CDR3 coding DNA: TGTGCCAGCATTCCCGCTACAGGGGGCGTCTATGGCTACACCTTC. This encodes CASIPATGGVYGYTF.

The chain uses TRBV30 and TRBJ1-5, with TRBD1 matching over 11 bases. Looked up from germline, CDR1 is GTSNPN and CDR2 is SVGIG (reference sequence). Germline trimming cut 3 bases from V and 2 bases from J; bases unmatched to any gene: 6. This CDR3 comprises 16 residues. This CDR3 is CAWSPGQGAGNQPQHF. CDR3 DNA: TGTGCCTGGAGCCCCGGACAGGGGGCGGGCAATCAGCCCCAGCATTTT. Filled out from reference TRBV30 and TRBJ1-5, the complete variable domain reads SQTIHQWPATLVQPVGSPLSLECTVEGTSNPNLYWYRQAAGRGLQLLFYSVGIGQISSEVPQNLSASRPQDRQFILSSKKLLLSDSGFYLCAWSPGQGAGNQPQHFGDGTRLSIL.

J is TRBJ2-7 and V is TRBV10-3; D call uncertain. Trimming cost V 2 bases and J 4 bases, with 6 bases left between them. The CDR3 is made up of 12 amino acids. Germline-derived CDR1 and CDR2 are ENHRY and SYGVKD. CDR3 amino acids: CAISETDYEQYF. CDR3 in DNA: TGTGCCATCAGTGAGACAGATTACGAGCAGTACTTC.

The CDR3 spells CAWSVMAGAGYGYTF. Written as DNA, the CDR3 is TGTGCCTGGAGTGTCATGGCAGGGGCCGGCTATGGCTACACCTTC. This chain connects TRBV30 to TRBJ1-2; D is possibly TRBD1 (6 bases). Germline V gene sequence: CDR1 GTSNPN, CDR2 SVGIG (reference sequence). This CDR3 region has 15 residues. V was cut by 0 bases and J by 4 bases, with 15 bases left in between.

In DNA, the CDR3 is TGTGCCATCAGTGCAGGGGCGCAAAATTCACCCCTCCACTTT. It is translated as CAISAGAQNSPLHF. The chain employs TRBV10-3 and TRBJ1-6; D perhaps matches TRBD1 (6 bases). The germline V gene has CDR1 ENHRY and CDR2 SYGVKD. V shed 4 bases and J shed 7 bases, with 11 bases lying between them. The CDR3 contains 14 residues.

This CDR3 reads CASSQWQGYGYTF. The CDR3 DNA reads as TGTGCCAGCAGCCAGTGGCAGGGTTATGGCTACACCTTC. The chain carries TRBV28 and TRBJ1-2; the D gene is possibly TRBD1 (5 bases). The length of the CDR3 is 13 residues. Between the trimmed V and J ends, which lost 6 bases and 5 bases, there was a span of 13 bases. Germline CDR1 reads MDHEN; CDR2 reads SYDVKM.

CDR3 sequence (DNA): TGTGCCAGCCCGCCTTCGGGAGGACCGAGCACAGATACGCAGTATTTT. This translates into CASPPSGGPSTDTQYF. The chain carries TRBV18 and TRBJ2-3; TRBD2 aligns across 7 bases. The germline V gene has CDR1 KGHSH and CDR2 LQKENI. The CDR3 length is 16 residues. V gave up 8 bases and J gave up 0 bases; unmatched junction bases: 11.

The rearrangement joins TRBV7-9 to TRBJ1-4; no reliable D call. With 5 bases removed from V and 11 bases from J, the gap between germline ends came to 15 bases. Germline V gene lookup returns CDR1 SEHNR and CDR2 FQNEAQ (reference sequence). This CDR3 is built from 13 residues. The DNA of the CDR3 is TGTGCCAGCAGCGAGGGATGGATGAGGAAACTGTTTTTT. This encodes CASSEGWMRKLFF.

DNA for the CDR3: TGTGCCAGCAGATCTCAGGACACCCCAGGTGAAAAACTGTTTTTT. Translated, it gives CASRSQDTPGEKLFF. The V gene is TRBV28, the J gene TRBJ1-4; D is perhaps TRBD1 (5 bases). The germline V and J ends were trimmed by 6 bases and 7 bases, with 18 bases remaining between them. This CDR3 comprises 15 residues. Per the germline V gene, CDR1 is MDHEN and CDR2 is SYDVKM. Full variable domain (outside the CDR3, taken from reference TRBV28 and TRBJ1-4): DVKVTQSSRYLVKRTGEKVFLECVQDMDHENMFWYRQDPGLGLRLIYFSYDVKMKEKGDIPEGYSVSREKKERFSLILESASTNQTSMYLCASRSQDTPGEKLFFGSGTQLSVL.

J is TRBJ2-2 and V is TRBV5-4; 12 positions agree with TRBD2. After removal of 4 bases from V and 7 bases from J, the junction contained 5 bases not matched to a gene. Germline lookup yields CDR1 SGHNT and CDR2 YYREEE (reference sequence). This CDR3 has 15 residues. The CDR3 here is CASSRTSGTSGELFF. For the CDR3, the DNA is TGTGCCAGCAGCCGGACTAGCGGGACGAGCGGGGAGCTGTTTTTT.

In nucleotides, the CDR3 is TGTGCCAGCAGCTTGTTCCGAGATCAGCCCCAGCATTTT. This sequence encodes CASSLFRDQPQHF. This chain uses TRBV7-3 with TRBJ1-5; D is uncertain. The CDR3 sequence is 13 residues long. The germline CDR1 and CDR2 sequences are SGHTA and FQGTGA. Trimming removed 3 bases at V and 5 bases at J, with 8 bases between.

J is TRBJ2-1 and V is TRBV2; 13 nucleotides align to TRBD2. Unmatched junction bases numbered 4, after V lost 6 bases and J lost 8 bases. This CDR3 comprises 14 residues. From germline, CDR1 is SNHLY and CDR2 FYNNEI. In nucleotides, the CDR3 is TGTGCCAGCAGCAGACTAGCGGGAGGCCATGAGCAGTTCTTC. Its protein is CASSRLAGGHEQFF.

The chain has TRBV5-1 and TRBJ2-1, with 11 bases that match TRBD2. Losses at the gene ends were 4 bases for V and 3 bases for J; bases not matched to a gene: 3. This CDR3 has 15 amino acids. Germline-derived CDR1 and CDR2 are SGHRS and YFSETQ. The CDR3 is CASSTLAGVYNEQFF. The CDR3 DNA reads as TGCGCCAGCAGCACACTAGCGGGAGTCTACAATGAGCAGTTCTTC. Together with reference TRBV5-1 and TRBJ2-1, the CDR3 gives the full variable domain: KAGVTQTPRYLIKTRGQQVTLSCSPISGHRSVSWYQQTPGQGLQFLFEYFSETQRNKGNFPGRFSGRQFSNSRSEMNVSTLELGDSALYLCASSTLAGVYNEQFFGPGTRLTVL.

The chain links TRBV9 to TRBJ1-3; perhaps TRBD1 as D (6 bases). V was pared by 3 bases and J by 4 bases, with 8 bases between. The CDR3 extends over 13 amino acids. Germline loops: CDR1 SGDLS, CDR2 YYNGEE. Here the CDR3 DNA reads TGTGCCAGCAGCGGGGGGCGAGGAAACACCATATATTTT. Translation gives CASSGGRGNTIYF.

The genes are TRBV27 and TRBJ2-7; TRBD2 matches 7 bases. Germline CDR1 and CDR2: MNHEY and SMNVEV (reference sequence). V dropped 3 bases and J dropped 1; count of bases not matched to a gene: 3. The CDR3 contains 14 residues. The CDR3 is CASSLQGGSYEQYF. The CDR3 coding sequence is TGTGCCAGCAGTTTGCAGGGAGGGTCCTACGAGCAGTACTTC.

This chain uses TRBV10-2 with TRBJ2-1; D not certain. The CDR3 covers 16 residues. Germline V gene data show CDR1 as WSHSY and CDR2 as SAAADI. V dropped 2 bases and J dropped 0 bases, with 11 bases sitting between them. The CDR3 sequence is CASSEPRGSSYNEQFF. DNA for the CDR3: TGCGCCAGCAGTGAGCCCCGCGGCAGCTCCTACAATGAGCAGTTCTTC.

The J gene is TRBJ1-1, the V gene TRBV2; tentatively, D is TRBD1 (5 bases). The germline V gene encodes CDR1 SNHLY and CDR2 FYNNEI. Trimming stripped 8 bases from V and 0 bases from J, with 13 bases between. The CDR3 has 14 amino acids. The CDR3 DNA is TGTGCCAGCTGTCGGACGGGGGTGAACACTGAAGCTTTCTTT. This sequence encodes CASCRTGVNTEAFF. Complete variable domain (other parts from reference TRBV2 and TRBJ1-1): EPEVTQTPSHQVTQMGQEVILRCVPISNHLYFYWYRQILGQKVEFLVSFYNNEISEKSEIFDDQFSVERPDGSNFTLKIRSTKLEDSAMYFCASCRTGVNTEAFFGQGTRLTVV.

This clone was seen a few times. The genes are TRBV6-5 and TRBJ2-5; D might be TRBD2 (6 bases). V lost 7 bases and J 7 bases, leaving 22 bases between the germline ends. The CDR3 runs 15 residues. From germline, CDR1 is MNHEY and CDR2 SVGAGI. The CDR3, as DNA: TGTGCCAGCACCCTAAGCGGAAGACTGCGGGGGACCCAGTACTTC. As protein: CASTLSGRLRGTQYF.

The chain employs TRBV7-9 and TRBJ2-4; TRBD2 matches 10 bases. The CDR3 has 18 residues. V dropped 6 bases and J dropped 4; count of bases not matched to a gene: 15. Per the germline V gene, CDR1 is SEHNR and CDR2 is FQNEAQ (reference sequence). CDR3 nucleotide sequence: TGTGCCAGCAGTCATATCCGCCCGGAACTAGCGGGAAAAAACATTCAGTACTTC. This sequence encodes CASSHIRPELAGKNIQYF.

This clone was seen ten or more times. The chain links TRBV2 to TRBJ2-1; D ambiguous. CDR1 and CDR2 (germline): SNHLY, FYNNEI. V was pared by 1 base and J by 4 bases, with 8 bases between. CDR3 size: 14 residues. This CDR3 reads CASSEVAGYNEQFF. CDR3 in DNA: TGTGCCAGCAGTGAAGTGGCTGGTTACAATGAGCAGTTCTTC. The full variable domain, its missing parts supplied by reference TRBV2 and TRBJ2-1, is EPEVTQTPSHQVTQMGQEVILRCVPISNHLYFYWYRQILGQKVEFLVSFYNNEISEKSEIFDDQFSVERPDGSNFTLKIRSTKLEDSAMYFCASSEVAGYNEQFFGPGTRLTVL.

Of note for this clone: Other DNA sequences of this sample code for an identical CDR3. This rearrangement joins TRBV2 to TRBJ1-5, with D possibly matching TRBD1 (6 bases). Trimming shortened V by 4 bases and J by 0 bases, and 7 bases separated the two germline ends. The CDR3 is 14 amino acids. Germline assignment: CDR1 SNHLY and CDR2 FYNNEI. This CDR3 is CASSGTVSNQPQHF. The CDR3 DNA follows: TGTGCCAGCAGTGGGACAGTTAGCAATCAGCCCCAGCATTTT.

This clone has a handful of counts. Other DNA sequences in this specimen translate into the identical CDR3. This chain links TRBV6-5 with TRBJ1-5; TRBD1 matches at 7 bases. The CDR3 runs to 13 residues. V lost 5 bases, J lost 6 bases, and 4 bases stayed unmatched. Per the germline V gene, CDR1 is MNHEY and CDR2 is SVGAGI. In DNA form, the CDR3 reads TGTGCCAGCAGTCCTGACAGGGTTCAGCCCCAGCATTTT. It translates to CASSPDRVQPQHF.

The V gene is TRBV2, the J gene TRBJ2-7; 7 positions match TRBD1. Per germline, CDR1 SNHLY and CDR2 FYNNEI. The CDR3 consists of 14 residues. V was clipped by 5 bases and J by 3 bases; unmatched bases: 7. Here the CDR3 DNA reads TGTGCCAGCAGTCCCTCGACAGGGAGCTACGAGCAGTACTTC. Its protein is CASSPSTGSYEQYF.

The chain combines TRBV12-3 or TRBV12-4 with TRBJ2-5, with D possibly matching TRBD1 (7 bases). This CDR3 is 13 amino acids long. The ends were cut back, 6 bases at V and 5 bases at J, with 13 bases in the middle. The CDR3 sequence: CASSGDSGETQYF. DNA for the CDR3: TGTGCCAGCAGCGGGGACAGCGGGGAGACCCAGTACTTC.

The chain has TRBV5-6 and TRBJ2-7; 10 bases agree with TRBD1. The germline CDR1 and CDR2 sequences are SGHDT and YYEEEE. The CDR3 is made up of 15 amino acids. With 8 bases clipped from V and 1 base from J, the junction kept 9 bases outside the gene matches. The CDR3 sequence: CASHRRDRGSYEQYF. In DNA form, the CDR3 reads TGTGCCAGTCACCGCCGGGACAGGGGATCCTACGAGCAGTACTTC. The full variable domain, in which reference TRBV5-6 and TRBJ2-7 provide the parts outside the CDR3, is DAGVTQSPTHLIKTRGQQVTLRCSPKSGHDTVSWYQQALGQGPQFIFQYYEEEERQRGNFPDRFSGHQFPNYSSELNVNALLLGDSALYLCASHRRDRGSYEQYFGPGTRLTVT.